One sample yielded the 6 T cell receptor beta chains listed below, sequenced in a study of beta chain features in type 1 diabetes. Of the isolated RNA, all was reverse transcribed, and so the sequenced material was expressed TCRB transcripts. Generated by immunoSEQ multiplex PCR, the TCRdb table keeps only in-frame clones and is missing some. Among 810,000 or so clones listed, 15% to 20% were seen once. The material sequenced was naive CD4+ T cells from blood. These receptors all stem from a woman younger than 30 in good health.

This clone has a handful of counts. The chain recombines TRBV5-4 with TRBJ2-2; 7 bases fit TRBD1. CDR3 length: 15 amino acids. Looked up from germline, CDR1 is SGHNT and CDR2 is YYREEE (reference sequence). V was clipped by 1 base and J by 3 bases; unmatched bases: 3. CDR3 protein: CASSLQGVYTGELFF. CDR3 DNA: TGTGCCAGCAGCTTGCAGGGGGTGTACACCGGGGAGCTGTTTTTT.

Concerning this clone itself: The sample contains more than one DNA sequence encoding this CDR3. J is TRBJ1-4 and V is TRBV28; maybe TRBD1 (5 bases). The CDR3 has 14 amino acids. Trimming took off 3 bases at V and 7 bases at J, with 12 bases between the two ends. Germline-derived CDR1 and CDR2 are MDHEN and SYDVKM. This CDR3 reads CASSLSGAGEKLFF. The CDR3 coding sequence is TGTGCCAGCAGTTTGTCTGGGGCGGGTGAAAAACTGTTTTTT. Full variable domain (outside the CDR3, taken from reference TRBV28 and TRBJ1-4): DVKVTQSSRYLVKRTGEKVFLECVQDMDHENMFWYRQDPGLGLRLIYFSYDVKMKEKGDIPEGYSVSREKKERFSLILESASTNQTSMYLCASSLSGAGEKLFFGSGTQLSVL.

CDR3 sequence (DNA): TGTGCCAGCAGCTCCCGGGACGGGTACTCCTACGAGCAGTACTTC. Its translation is CASSSRDGYSYEQYF. The chain combines TRBV6-5 with TRBJ2-7, with D possibly called TRBD1 or TRBD2 (5 bases each). Trimming removed 6 bases at V and 0 bases at J, with 15 bases between. There are 15 residues in the CDR3. The germline V gene has CDR1 MNHEY and CDR2 SVGAGI.

The chain is built from TRBV20-1 and TRBJ2-7; D unresolved. CDR3 length: 11 residues. The germline gives CDR1 DFQATT, CDR2 SNEGSKA (reference sequence). V gave up 6 bases and J gave up 9 bases, with 15 bases separating them. In DNA, the CDR3 is TGCAGTGCCGTGTTAGTCGGACCGCAGTACTTC. Its translation is CSAVLVGPQYF.

The rearrangement links TRBV6-6 to TRBJ2-5; no reliable D call. Germline assignment: CDR1 MNHNY and CDR2 SVGAGI (reference sequence). The CDR3 spans 11 residues. Between the trimmed V and J ends, which lost 5 bases and 0 bases, there was a span of 1 base. In nucleotides, the CDR3 is TGTGCCAGCAGTCACCAAGAGACCCAGTACTTC. Translating gives CASSHQETQYF.

The chain joins TRBV7-2 to TRBJ2-7; 9 nucleotides align to TRBD2. The length of the CDR3 is 17 residues. Germline values: CDR1 SGHTA, CDR2 FQGNSA. J gave up 0 bases and V 3 bases, and 9 bases lay outside the gene matches. The CDR3 DNA follows: TGTGCCAGCAGCTTCTACTCTAGCGGGACGAGCTCCTACGAGCAGTACTTC. As protein: CASSFYSSGTSSYEQYF.